The 16 T cell receptor beta chains below come from one sample, sequenced in a study of T cells in Graves' hyperthyroidism and ophthalmopathy. Amplification yielded TCR beta CDR3 regions, with RNA transcripts as the source. An initial round of RT-PCR targeting the TCR CDR3 relied on the HTBI primer set. TCRdb re-derived calls from the multiplex PCR reads in MiXCR, one entry per CDR3 protein. Of 500,000 to 650,000 distinct CDR3 sequences listed, about 15% are singletons. The source material was blood. Source of these receptors: a woman aged 50 to 65 with Graves' ophthalmopathy.

This clonotype occurred once. The V call is TRBV9, the J call TRBJ2-1; 7 nucleotides agree with TRBD1. Germline loops: CDR1 SGDLS, CDR2 YYNGEE. CDR3 length: 16 amino acids. Trimming removed 4 bases from V and 8 bases from J; junction bases left unmatched: 15. The CDR3 protein is CASSPRGGGIFDEQFF. CDR3 sequence (DNA): TGTGCCAGCAGCCCCCGAGGGGGCGGTATCTTCGATGAGCAGTTCTTC.

This clonotype occurred many times. This chain joins TRBV20-1 and TRBJ2-5; 11 nucleotides agree with TRBD2. Germline V gene sequence: CDR1 DFQATT, CDR2 SNEGSKA (reference sequence). This CDR3 spans 14 amino acids. Unmatched junction bases numbered 4, after V lost 3 bases and J lost 4 bases. The CDR3 DNA reads TGCAGTGCTAGGGTAGCGGGAGGGCCAGAGACCCAGTACTTC. This codes for CSARVAGGPETQYF.

This clonotype was found many times. This chain joins TRBV7-2 and TRBJ2-6, with D hard to call. The germline V and J ends were trimmed by 5 bases and 0 bases, with 11 bases remaining between them. CDR1 is SGHTA, CDR2 FQGNSA, per germline. The CDR3 has 16 amino acids. CDR3 amino acids: CASSQDAHSGANVLTF. The CDR3 region has the DNA TGTGCCAGCAGCCAAGACGCCCACTCTGGGGCCAACGTCCTGACTTTC.

This clonotype was recorded at least ten times. This rearrangement joins TRBV30 to TRBJ1-6, with D possibly matching TRBD1 (5 bases). This CDR3 region has 13 residues. The germline CDR1 and CDR2 sequences are GTSNPN and SVGIG (reference sequence). Trimming shortened V by 5 bases and J by 7 bases, and 12 bases separated the two germline ends. The CDR3 bases are TGTGCCTGGGCCGGGACCCAGAATTCACCCCTCCACTTT. This translates into CAWAGTQNSPLHF.

The chain employs TRBV7-3 and TRBJ2-2; the match to TRBD1 covers 8 bases. The germline gives CDR1 SGHTA, CDR2 FQGTGA. V lost 5 bases to trimming and J lost 5 bases; unmatched junction nucleotides: 10. The CDR3 is 16 residues long. CDR3 protein: CASSPPGDRTTGELFF. CDR3 DNA sequence: TGTGCCAGCAGCCCACCCGGGGACAGGACAACCGGGGAGCTGTTTTTT.

This clonotype occurred once. This chain links TRBV3-1 with TRBJ2-5, with D perhaps matching TRBD1 or TRBD2 (6 bases each). The V end lost 1 base, the J end lost 2 bases, and 14 bases lay between the germline ends. This CDR3 has 16 amino acids. Germline CDR1 is LGHDT and CDR2 is YNNKEL (reference sequence). The CDR3 spells CASSQGGREPQETQYF. The CDR3 nucleotides read TGTGCCAGCAGCCAAGGGGGGCGGGAACCTCAAGAGACCCAGTACTTC.

This clonotype occurred many times. The chain uses TRBV3-1 and TRBJ1-5; 12 positions match TRBD1. CDR3 length: 19 residues. Germline CDR1 reads LGHDT; CDR2 reads YNNKEL (reference sequence). Trimming cost V 7 bases and J 2 bases; bases outside gene matches: 15. This CDR3 reads CASTEGDRGPHIGNQPQHF. CDR3 in DNA: TGTGCCAGCACCGAGGGGGACAGGGGGCCCCATATTGGCAATCAGCCCCAGCATTTT.

Written as DNA, the CDR3 is TGCAGTGCCAAACCCGGGACAGGGAACACTGAAGCTTTCTTT. The encoded protein is CSAKPGTGNTEAFF. The chain joins TRBV20-1 to TRBJ1-1, with 8 bases fitting TRBD1. Unmatched junction bases numbered 7, after V lost 6 bases and J lost 1 base. The CDR3 has 14 residues. Germline CDR1 and CDR2: DFQATT and SNEGSKA (reference sequence).

This clonotype occurred many times. The gene calls are TRBV5-1 and TRBJ2-7, with D perhaps matching TRBD2 (5 bases). CDR1 and CDR2 from the germline V gene are SGHRS and YFSETQ. The CDR3 runs 14 residues. Trimming removed 0 bases at V and 5 bases at J, with 12 bases between. CDR3 amino acids: CASSLGAGNNEQYF. CDR3 bases: TGCGCCAGCAGCTTGGGAGCCGGGAATAACGAGCAGTACTTC.

This clonotype has more than one count but fewer than ten. The chain uses TRBV14 and TRBJ2-7; D unresolved. Germline V gene sequence: CDR1 SGHDN, CDR2 FVKESK. Trimming cost V 0 bases and J 2 bases, with 11 bases left between them. The length of the CDR3 is 15 residues. DNA of the CDR3: TGTGCCAGCAGCCAAGAGACGGAGAAGCCCTACGAGCAGTACTTC. Its protein is CASSQETEKPYEQYF.

This clonotype was picked up many times. The V gene is TRBV2, the J gene TRBJ2-3; TRBD1 is a possible D gene (5 bases). Trimming cost V 8 bases and J 4 bases, with 16 bases left between them. This CDR3 has 14 amino acids. Per the germline V gene, CDR1 is SNHLY and CDR2 is FYNNEI. The CDR3 protein is CASGVQGSADTQYF. For the CDR3, the DNA is TGTGCCAGCGGCGTTCAGGGCTCCGCAGATACGCAGTATTTT.

In its sample, this clonotype was seen many times. V and J are TRBV28 and TRBJ1-1; no clear D gene. CDR1 and CDR2 from the germline V gene are MDHEN and SYDVKM. V lost 5 bases to trimming and J lost 3 bases, with 16 bases between them. CDR3 length: 15 residues. The CDR3 spells CASSAPIPDDTEAFF. The DNA of the CDR3 is TGTGCCAGCAGTGCTCCTATCCCCGATGACACTGAAGCTTTCTTT.

This clonotype was counted between two and nine times. The chain joins TRBV15 to TRBJ2-7, with a tentative D call TRBD1 (6 bases). Germline CDR1 LNHNV, CDR2 YYDKDF (reference sequence). V was clipped by 4 bases and J by 3 bases, with 7 bases between them. The CDR3 spans 12 residues. The CDR3 coding sequence is TGTGCCACCAGCACGACAGGCTACGAGCAGTACTTC. The encoded protein is CATSTTGYEQYF.

This clonotype was detected a few times. The germline gene is not matched at one end of the junction; a read error may be the cause. This chain joins TRBV7-9 and TRBJ2-5, with 7 positions matching TRBD2. Looked up from germline, CDR1 is SEHNR and CDR2 is FQNEAQ (reference sequence). This CDR3 spans 15 amino acids. DNA of the CDR3: TGTGCCAGCAGCTCAATGACTAGCCACCAAAAGACCCAGTACTTC. Translating gives CASSSMTSHQKTQYF. Full variable domain (remainder filled in from reference TRBV7-9 and TRBJ2-5): DTGVSQNPRHKITKRGQNVTFRCDPISEHNRLYWYRQTLGQGPEFLTYFQNEAQLEKSRLLSDRFSAERPKGSFSTLEIQRTEQGDSAMYLCASSSMTSHQKTQYFGPGTRLLVL.

This clonotype was counted at least ten times. V usage is TRBV6-1 and J usage is TRBJ2-7, with D possibly being TRBD1 (5 bases). CDR3 length: 15 residues. Germline V gene lookup returns CDR1 MNHNS and CDR2 SASEGT. Trimming shortened V by 3 bases and J by 2 bases, and 14 bases separated the two germline ends. The CDR3 region is CASSEGPASTYEQYF. The DNA for the CDR3 is TGTGCCAGCAGTGAGGGGCCAGCGTCAACCTACGAGCAGTACTTC.

The chain couples TRBV6-1 to TRBJ2-2, with TRBD2 matching 10 bases. The CDR3 loop spans 18 amino acids. V gave up 7 bases and J gave up 4 bases; unmatched junction bases: 15. CDR1 and CDR2 (germline): MNHNS, SASEGT. CDR3 DNA sequence: TGTGCCAGCACCAGGGGGCTAGCGGGAGTATCGAGCACCGGGGAGCTGTTTTTT. Encoded protein: CASTRGLAGVSSTGELFF.